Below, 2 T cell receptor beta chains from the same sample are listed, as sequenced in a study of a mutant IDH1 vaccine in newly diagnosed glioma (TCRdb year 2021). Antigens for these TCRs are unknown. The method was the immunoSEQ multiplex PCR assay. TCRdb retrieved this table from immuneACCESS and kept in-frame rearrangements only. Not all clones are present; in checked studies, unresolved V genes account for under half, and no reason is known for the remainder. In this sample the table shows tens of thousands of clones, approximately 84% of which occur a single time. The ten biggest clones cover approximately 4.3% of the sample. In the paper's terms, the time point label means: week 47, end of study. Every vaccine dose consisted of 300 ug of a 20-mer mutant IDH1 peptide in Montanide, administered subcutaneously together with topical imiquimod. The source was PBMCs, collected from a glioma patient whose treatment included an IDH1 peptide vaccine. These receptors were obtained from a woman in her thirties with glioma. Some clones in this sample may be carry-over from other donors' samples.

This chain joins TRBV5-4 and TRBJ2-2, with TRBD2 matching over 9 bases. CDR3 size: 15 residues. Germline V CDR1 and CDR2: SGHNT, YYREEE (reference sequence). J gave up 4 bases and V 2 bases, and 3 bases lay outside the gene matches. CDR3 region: CASSLLAGATGELFF. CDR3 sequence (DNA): TGTGCCAGCAGCTTATTAGCGGGGGCCACCGGGGAGCTGTTTTTT.

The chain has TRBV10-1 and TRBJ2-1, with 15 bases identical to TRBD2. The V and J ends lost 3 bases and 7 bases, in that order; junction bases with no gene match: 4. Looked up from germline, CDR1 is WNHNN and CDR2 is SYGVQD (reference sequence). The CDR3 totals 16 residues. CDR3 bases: TGCGCCAGCAGTGATGGGGGGACTAGCGGGAGGAATGAGCAGTTCTTC. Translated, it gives CASSDGGTSGRNEQFF.